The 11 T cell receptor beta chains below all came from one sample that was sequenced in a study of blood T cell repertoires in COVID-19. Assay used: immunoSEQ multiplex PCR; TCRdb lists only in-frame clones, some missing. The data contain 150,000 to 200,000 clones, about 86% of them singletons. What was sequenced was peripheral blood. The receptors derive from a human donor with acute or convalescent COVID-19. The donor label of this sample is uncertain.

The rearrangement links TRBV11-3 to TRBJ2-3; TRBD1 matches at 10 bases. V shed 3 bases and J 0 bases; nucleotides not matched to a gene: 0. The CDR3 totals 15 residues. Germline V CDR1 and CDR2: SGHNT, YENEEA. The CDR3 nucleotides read TGTGCCAGCAGCTTGGGACAGGGGAGCACAGATACGCAGTATTTT. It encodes CASSLGQGSTDTQYF.

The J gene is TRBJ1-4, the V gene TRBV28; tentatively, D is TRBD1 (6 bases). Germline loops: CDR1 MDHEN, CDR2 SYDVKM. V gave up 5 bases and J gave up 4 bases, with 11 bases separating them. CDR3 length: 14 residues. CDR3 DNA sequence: TGTGCCAGCAGTGACGGGACATATAATGAAAAACTGTTTTTT. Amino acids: CASSDGTYNEKLFF.

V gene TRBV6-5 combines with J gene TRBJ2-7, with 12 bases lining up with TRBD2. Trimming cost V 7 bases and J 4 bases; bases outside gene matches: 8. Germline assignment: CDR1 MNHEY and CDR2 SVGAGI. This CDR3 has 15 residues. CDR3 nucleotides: TGTGCCAGCAATAAAGGACTAGCGGGATATTACGAGCAGTACTTC. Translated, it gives CASNKGLAGYYEQYF.

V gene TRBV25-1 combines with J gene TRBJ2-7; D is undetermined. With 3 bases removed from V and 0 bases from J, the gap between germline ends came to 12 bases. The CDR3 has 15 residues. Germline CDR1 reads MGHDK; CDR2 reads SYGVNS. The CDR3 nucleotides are TGTGCCAGCAGTGATCCGGCCTCTAGCTCCTACGAGCAGTACTTC. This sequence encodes CASSDPASSSYEQYF.

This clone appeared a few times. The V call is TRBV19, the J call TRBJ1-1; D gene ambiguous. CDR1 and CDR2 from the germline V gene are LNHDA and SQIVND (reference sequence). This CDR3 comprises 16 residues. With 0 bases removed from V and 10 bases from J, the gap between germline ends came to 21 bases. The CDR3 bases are TGTGCCAGTAGTATAGATCATTCCGCAGAGCTAGTAGGAGCTTTCTTT. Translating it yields CASSIDHSAELVGAFF.

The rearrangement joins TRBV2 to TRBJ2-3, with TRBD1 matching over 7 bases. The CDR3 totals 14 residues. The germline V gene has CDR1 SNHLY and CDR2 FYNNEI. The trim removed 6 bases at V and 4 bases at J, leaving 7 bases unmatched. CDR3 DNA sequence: TGTGCCAGCAGGCCGACAGGGTTCGCAGATACGCAGTATTTT. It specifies CASRPTGFADTQYF.

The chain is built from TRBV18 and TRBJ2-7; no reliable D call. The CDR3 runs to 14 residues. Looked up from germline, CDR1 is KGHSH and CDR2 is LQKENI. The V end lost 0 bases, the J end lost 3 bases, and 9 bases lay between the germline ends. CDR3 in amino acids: CASSPPTQNYEQYF. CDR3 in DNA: TGTGCCAGCTCACCACCCACACAGAACTACGAGCAGTACTTC. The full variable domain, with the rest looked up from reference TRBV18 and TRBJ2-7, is NAGVMQNPRHLVRRRGQEARLRCSPMKGHSHVYWYRQLPEEGLKFMVYLQKENIIDESGMPKERFSAEFPKEGPSILRIQQVVRGDSAAYFCASSPPTQNYEQYFGPGTRLTVT.

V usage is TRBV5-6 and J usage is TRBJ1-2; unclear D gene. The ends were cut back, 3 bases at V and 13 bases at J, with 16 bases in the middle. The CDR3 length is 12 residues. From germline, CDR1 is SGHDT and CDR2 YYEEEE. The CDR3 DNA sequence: TGTGCCAGCAGCTCCGGAGGGCATGGAGGCACCTTC. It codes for CASSSGGHGGTF.

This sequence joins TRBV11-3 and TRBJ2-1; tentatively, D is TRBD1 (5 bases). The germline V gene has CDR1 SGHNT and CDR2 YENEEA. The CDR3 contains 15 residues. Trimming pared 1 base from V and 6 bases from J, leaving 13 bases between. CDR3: CASSLGGAQGNEQFF. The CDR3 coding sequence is TGTGCCAGCAGCTTAGGTGGGGCCCAGGGCAATGAGCAGTTCTTC.

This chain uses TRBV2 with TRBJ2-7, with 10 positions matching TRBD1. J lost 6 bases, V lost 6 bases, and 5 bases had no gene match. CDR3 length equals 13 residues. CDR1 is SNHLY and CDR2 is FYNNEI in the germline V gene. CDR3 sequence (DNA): TGTGCCAGCAGCTCCCGGGACAGGGGCGAGCAGTACTTC. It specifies CASSSRDRGEQYF.

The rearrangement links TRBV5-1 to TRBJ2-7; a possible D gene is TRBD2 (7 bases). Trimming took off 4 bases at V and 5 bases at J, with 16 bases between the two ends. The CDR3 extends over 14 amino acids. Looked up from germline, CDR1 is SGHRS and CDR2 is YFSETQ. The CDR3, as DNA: TGCGCCAGCAGCAAAAGCGGGACAAACGACGAGCAGTACTTC. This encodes CASSKSGTNDEQYF.